This TCR beta chain stems from a study of regulatory T cells in long-lasting Graves disease. Overall study results and limits: Comparison showed that persistent patients shared more public clonotypes (around 3,000) than new patients (966).

Relying on iRepertoire HTBI primers and Arm-PCR of CDR3 regions, the team built TCR beta libraries. TCRdb redid the calling of the multiplex PCR reads with MiXCR, one entry per CDR3 protein. This table has 350,000 to 550,000 distinct CDR3 sequences, more than 13% appearing once. This clonotype was observed many times. Its matching antigen is unknown. Documented time point: newly diagnosed GD, antithyroid drugs for less than 3 months. After RNA was extracted from PBMCs, the TCR library was made from it. Separately, the same data were catalogued under a study of T cells in Graves' hyperthyroidism and ophthalmopathy. This second study says: Blood also carried most thyroid clonotypes expanded above 0.001. Ophthalmopathy cases were set apart from stable hyperthyroidism by a 13 V-J model.

This TCR came from a woman between 25 and 40 years old with Graves disease. Sequencing used peripheral blood mononuclear cells (PBMCs), obtained at new diagnosis, from a patient treated with antithyroid drugs.

The CDR3 here is CASSPGTSPNSPLHF. The DNA for the CDR3 is TGTGCCAGCAGTCCAGGGACGTCCCCAAATTCACCCCTCCACTTT. This chain connects TRBV12-3 or TRBV12-4 to TRBJ1-6, with D perhaps matching TRBD1 (5 bases). Trimming stripped 5 bases from V and 7 bases from J, with 15 bases between. The CDR3 has 15 residues.